The present T cell receptor (beta chain) was sequenced within a study of T cell responses to AZD1222 COVID-19 vaccine. Turning to the study itself: Recipients boosted at about 4 weeks or about 12 weeks are pooled.

Libraries were prepared by immunoSEQ multiplex PCR; TCRdb keeps only in-frame clonotypes and omits some of them. The sample shows 110,000 to 150,000 clones, roughly 92% of them seen only once. Trimming took off 5 bases at V and 4 bases at J, with 11 bases between the two ends. CDR3 length: 13 amino acids. Concerning this clone: Its antigen is unknown.

Study outcomes and limitations: The repertoires were collected only after the peak T cell response. Females outnumbered males among donors, who were mostly white British; clonal diversity was possibly underestimated. Dominant CD4 TCR responses targeted spike regions 160-218 and 743-854.

The chain recombines TRBV12-3 or TRBV12-4 with TRBJ1-1; D uncertain. This clonotype was obtained from an adult in good health. Sequenced material: peripheral blood, taken on day 0 of AZD1222 vaccination. CDR3 nucleotides: TGTGCCAGCAGTATCAGGACTGGCACTGAAGCTTTCTTT. Amino acids: CASSIRTGTEAFF.